This TCR beta chain was observed in a study of cytomegalovirus exposure and HLA in healthy donors. Overall study: Prior work identified under 130 million unique TCR beta sequences in around 170 million T cells. Unique TCRs numbering approximately 80 million, obtained from HLA-typed donors, made up an early data release.

Concerning this clone: The antigen remains unidentified.

The germline gives CDR1 KGHSH, CDR2 LQKENI. This CDR3 comprises 14 residues. With V trimmed by 6 bases and J by 12 bases, 8 bases remained unmatched. Findings of the study overall: Altogether, more than 150 TCR beta chains were recorded as cytomegalovirus-associated.

The primer mix had 60 Vbeta and 13 Jbeta primers. The table came from immunoSEQ multiplex PCR; TCRdb's copy has only in-frame clones and leaves some out. Here the sample spans about 150,000 clones, almost 80% being singletons. The chain couples TRBV18 to TRBJ2-1; 13 nucleotides match TRBD2. The TCR originated in a male donor in good health and CMV-seronegative. Sequencing was carried out using PBMCs. Here the CDR3 reads CASSTLAGGPTQFF. The CDR3 DNA reads as TGTGCCAGCTCGACACTAGCGGGGGGGCCAACGCAGTTCTTC.